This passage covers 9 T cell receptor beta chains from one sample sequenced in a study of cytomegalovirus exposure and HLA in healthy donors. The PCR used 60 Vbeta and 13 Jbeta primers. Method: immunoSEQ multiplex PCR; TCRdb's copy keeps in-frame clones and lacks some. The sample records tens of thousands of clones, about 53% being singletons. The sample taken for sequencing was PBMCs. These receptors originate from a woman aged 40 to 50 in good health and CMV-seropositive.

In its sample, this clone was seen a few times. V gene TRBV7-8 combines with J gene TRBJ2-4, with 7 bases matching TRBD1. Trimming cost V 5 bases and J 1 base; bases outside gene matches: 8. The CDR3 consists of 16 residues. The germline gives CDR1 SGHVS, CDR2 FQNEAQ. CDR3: CASSRDRVAAKNIQYF. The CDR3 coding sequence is TGTGCCAGCAGCAGAGACAGGGTGGCTGCCAAAAACATTCAGTACTTC.

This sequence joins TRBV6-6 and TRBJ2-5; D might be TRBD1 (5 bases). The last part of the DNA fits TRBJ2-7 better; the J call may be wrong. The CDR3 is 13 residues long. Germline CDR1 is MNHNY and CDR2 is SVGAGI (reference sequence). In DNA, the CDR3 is TGTGCCAGCAAGCCAGGGCAGGGCGACGAGCAGTACTTC. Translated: CASKPGQGDEQYF.

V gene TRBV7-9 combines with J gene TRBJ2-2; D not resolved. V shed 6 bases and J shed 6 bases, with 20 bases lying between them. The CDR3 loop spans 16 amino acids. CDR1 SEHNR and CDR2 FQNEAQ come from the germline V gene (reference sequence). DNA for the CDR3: TGTGCCAGCAGTCTCCTACTACCTCCTCCGGCCGGGGAGCTGTTTTTT. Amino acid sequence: CASSLLLPPPAGELFF.

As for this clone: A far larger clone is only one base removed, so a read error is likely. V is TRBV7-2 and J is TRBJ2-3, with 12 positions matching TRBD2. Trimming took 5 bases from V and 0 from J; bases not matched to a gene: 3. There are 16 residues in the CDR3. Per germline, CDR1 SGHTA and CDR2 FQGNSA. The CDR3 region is CASSPGLAGSTDTQYF. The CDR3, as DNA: TGTGCCAGCAGCCCCGGACTAGCGGGGAGCACAGATACGCAGTATTTT.

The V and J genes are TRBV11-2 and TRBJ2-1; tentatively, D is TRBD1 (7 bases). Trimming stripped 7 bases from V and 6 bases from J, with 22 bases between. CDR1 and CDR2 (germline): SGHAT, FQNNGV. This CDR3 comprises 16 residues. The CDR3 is CASTPRRGLDFNEQFF. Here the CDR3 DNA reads TGTGCCAGCACCCCCCGGAGGGGGCTAGATTTCAATGAGCAGTTCTTC.

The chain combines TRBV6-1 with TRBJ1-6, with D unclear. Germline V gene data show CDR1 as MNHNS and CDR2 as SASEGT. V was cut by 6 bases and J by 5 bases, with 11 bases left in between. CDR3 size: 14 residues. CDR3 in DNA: TGTGCCAGCAGGACAAGTTCGGATAATTCACCCCTCCACTTT. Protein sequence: CASRTSSDNSPLHF.

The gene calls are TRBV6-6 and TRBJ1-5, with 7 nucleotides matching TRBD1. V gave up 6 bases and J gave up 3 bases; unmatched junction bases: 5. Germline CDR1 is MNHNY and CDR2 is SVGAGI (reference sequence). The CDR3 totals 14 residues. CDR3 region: CASSPTGFNQPQHF. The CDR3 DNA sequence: TGTGCCAGCAGCCCGACAGGGTTCAATCAGCCCCAGCATTTT.

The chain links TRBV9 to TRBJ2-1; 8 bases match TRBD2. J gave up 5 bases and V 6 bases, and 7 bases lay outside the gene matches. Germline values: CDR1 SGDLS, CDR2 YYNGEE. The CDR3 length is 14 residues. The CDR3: CASMRSGGNNEQFF. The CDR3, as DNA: TGTGCCAGCATGAGAAGCGGGGGAAACAATGAGCAGTTCTTC.

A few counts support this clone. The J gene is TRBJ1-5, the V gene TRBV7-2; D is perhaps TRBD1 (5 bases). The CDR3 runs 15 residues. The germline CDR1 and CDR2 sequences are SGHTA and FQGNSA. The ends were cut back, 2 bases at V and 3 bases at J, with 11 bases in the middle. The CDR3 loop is CASSLYRGFNQPQHF. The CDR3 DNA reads TGTGCCAGCAGCTTATATAGGGGTTTCAATCAGCCCCAGCATTTT.